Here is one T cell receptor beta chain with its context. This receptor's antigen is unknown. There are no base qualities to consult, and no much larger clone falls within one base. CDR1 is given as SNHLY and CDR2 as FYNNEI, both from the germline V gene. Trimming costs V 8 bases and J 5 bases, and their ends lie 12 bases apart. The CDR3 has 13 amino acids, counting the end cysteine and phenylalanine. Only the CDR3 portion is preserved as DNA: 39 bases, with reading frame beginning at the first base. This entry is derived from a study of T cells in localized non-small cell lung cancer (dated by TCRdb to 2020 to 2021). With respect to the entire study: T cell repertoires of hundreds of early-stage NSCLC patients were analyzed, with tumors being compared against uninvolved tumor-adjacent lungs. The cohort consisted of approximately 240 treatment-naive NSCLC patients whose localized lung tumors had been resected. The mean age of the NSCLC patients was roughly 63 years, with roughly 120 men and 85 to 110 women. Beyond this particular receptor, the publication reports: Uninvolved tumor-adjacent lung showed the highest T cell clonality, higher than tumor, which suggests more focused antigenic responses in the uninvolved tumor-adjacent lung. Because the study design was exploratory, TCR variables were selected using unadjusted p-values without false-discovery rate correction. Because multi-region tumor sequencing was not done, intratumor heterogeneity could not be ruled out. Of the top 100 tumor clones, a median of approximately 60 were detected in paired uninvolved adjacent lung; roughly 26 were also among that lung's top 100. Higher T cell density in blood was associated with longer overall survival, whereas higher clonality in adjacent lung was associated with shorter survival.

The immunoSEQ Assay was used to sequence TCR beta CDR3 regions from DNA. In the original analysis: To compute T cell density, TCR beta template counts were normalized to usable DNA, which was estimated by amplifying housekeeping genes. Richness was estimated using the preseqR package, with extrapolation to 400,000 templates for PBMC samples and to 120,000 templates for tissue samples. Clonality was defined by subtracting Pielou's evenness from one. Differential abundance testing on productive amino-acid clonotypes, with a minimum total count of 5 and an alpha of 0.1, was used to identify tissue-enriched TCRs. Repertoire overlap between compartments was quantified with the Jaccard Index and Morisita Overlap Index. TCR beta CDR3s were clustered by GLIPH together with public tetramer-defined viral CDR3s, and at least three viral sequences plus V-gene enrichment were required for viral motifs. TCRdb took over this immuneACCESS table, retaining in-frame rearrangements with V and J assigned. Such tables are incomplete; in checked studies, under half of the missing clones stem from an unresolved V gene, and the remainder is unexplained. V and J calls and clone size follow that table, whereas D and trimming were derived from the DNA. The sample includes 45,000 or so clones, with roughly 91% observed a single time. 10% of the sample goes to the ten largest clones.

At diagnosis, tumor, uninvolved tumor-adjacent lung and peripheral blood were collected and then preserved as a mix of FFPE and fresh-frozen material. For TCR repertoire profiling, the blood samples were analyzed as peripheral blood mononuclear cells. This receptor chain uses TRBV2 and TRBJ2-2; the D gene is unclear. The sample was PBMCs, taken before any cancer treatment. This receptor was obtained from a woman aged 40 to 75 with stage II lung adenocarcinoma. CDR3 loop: CASDVPVTGELFF. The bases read TGTGCCAGCGATGTACCTGTAACCGGGGAGCTGTTTTTT.